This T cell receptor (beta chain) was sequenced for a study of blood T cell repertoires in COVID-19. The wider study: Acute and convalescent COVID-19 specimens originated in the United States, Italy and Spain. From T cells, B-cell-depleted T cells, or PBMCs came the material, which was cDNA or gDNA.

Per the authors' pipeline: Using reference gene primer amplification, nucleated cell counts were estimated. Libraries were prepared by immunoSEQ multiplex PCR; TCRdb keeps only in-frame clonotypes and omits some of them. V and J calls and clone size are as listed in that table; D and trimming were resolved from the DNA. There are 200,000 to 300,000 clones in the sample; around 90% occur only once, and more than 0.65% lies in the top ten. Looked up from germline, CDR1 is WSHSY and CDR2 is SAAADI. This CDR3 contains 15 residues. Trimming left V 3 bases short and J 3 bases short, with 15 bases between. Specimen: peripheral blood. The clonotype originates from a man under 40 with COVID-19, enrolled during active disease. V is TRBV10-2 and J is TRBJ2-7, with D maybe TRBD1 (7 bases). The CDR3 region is CASSEGRHRGYEQYF. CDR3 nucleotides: TGCGCCAGCAGTGAAGGGAGGCACAGGGGCTACGAGCAGTACTTC.